This T cell receptor (beta chain) was sequenced for a study of memory CD4+ T cells and cytomegalovirus serostatus. Measured with immunoSEQ multiplex PCR; TCRdb has only the in-frame clones, and not every one. This sample has about 41,000 clones, with 70% to 80% found just once. Germline CDR1 and CDR2: MNHEY and SVGAGI. The CDR3 is made up of 15 amino acids. Unmatched junction bases numbered 9, after V lost 7 bases and J lost 2 bases. The sort gate was single viable CD3+CD4+CD8-CD45RO+ cells for memory CD4+ T cells. Specimen: memory CD4+ T cells from blood. V and J are TRBV6-5 and TRBJ2-7; 9 bases agree with TRBD2. The TCR was taken from an adult in good health and CMV-seronegative. Written as DNA, the CDR3 is TGTGCCAGCACGCGGACTAGCGTGATGCCCTACGAGCAGTACTTC. Its translation: CASTRTSVMPYEQYF.